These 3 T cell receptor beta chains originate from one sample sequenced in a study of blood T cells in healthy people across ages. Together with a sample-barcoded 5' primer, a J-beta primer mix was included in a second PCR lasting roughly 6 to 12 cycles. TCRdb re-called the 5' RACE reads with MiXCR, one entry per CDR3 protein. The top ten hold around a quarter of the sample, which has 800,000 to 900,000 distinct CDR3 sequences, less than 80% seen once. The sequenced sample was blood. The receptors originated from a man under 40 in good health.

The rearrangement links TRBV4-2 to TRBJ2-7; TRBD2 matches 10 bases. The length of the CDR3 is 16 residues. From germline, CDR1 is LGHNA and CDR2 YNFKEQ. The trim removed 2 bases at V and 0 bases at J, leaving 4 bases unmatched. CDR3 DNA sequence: TGTGCCAGCAGCCAACTACTAGCGGGGAGCTCCTACGAGCAGTACTTC. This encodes CASSQLLAGSSYEQYF.

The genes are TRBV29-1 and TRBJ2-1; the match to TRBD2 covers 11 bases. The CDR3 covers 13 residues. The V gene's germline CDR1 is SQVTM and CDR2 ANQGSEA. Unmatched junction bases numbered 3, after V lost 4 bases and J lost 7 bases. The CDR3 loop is CSVVSGGANEQFF. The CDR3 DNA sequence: TGCAGCGTTGTTAGCGGGGGGGCAAATGAGCAGTTCTTC.

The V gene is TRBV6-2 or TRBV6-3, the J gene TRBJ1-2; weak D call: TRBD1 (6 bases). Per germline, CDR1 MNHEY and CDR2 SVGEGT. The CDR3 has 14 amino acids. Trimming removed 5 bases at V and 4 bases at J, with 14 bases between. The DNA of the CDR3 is TGTGCCAGCAGTAAGCCAGGGGAGATCTATGGCTACACCTTC. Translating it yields CASSKPGEIYGYTF.